This TCR beta chain was identified in a study of blood T cell repertoires in COVID-19. Study details: COVID-19 samples from acute and convalescent phases originated in the United States, Italy and Spain. PBMCs, B-cell-depleted T cells, or T cells provided the cDNA or gDNA that made up the material.

Authors' data handling: Nucleated cell number was recorded as an estimate derived from reference gene primer amplification. Only in-frame clones appear in the TCRdb table, and some are missing; sequencing was by immunoSEQ multiplex PCR. V and J calls and clone size are those listed in that table; D and trimming were worked out from the DNA. This sample has about 670,000 clones; approximately 90% occur once, and the top ten carry approximately 0.3%. Germline V gene data show CDR1 as SGHDT and CDR2 as YYEEEE. CDR3 size: 17 residues. Trimming took off 3 bases at V and 10 bases at J, with 28 bases between the two ends.

The TCR was taken from a young woman with acute or convalescent COVID-19. The genes are TRBV5-6 and TRBJ1-1, with a tentative D call TRBD1 (6 bases). Input material: peripheral blood. The chain's CDR3 is CASSSPLGPQGNMAAFF. The CDR3 DNA sequence: TGTGCCAGCAGCTCACCCCTTGGGCCGCAGGGGAATATGGCAGCTTTCTTT.